The T cell receptor beta chain described here comes from a study of cytomegalovirus exposure and HLA in healthy donors. Study observations and caveats: The study put 150 to 200 TCR beta chains on its list as cytomegalovirus-associated. A later examination showed that TCR association rates differed by HLA locus, with DRB1 most and HLA-C fewest. It was reported that the classifier diagnosed cytomegalovirus status with high specificity and sensitivity in both the original and validation cohorts.

The donors gave bone marrow, and they were healthy. The study ran its PCR with 60 Vbeta and 13 Jbeta primers. Measured with immunoSEQ multiplex PCR; TCRdb has only the in-frame clones, and not every one. The top ten hold around 2.3% of the sample, which has around 100,000 clones, 84% seen once. Trimming removed 4 bases from V and 4 bases from J; junction bases left unmatched: 6. The CDR3 is 15 residues long. Germline lookup yields CDR1 SGDLS and CDR2 YYNGEE. Notes on this clone: What it binds is not known.

The origin of this receptor is a man between 18 and 35 years old in good health and CMV-seronegative. Sequenced input: PBMCs. V and J are TRBV9 and TRBJ2-1; 9 bases agree with TRBD1. This CDR3 is CASSLGQGKYNEQFF. In nucleotides, the CDR3 is TGTGCCAGCAGCCTCGGACAGGGGAAATACAATGAGCAGTTCTTC.